This TCR beta chain was sequenced in a study of T cells in Graves' hyperthyroidism and ophthalmopathy. General study findings and limits: Also found in blood were most expanded thyroid clonotypes above 0.001. The model predicted ophthalmopathy a median roughly six months before onset.

In making diagnoses, clinical symptoms, serum thyroxine and TRAb, thyroid ultrasound and orbital computed tomography were all used. Note on this clonotype: Its antigen remains unidentified. A much larger clone is a single base away; this may be a read error.

RNA transcripts gave rise to amplified TCR beta CDR3 regions. RT-PCR in the first round (using the HTBI primer set) targeted the TCR CDR3. TCRdb called the multiplex PCR reads again in MiXCR, with one record for every CDR3 protein. Of over 650,000 distinct CDR3 sequences in the sample, 40% to 55% are singletons; the top ten hold about 7.2%. The CDR3 runs to 15 residues. Germline CDR1 is SGHVS and CDR2 is FNYEAQ. Source material: peripheral blood or thyroid tissue (not recorded which). The chain employs TRBV7-6 and TRBJ2-5; 9 bases agree with TRBD1. The sequence was collected from an adult man with Graves' disease, either hyperthyroidism or ophthalmopathy (not recorded which). In DNA, the CDR3 is TGTGCCAGCGGCTTCGGGACAGGGCATCAGGAGACCCAGTACTTC. Protein product: CASGFGTGHQETQYF.